These 6 T cell receptor beta chains share one sample of origin, sequenced in a study of ipilimumab plus nivolumab after autologous stem cell transplantation. Produced via immunoSEQ multiplex PCR; TCRdb's table is partial and in-frame only. The data contain under 30,000 clones, roughly 86% of them singletons. The sequenced sample was PBMCs, obtained in a trial of ipilimumab plus nivolumab as post-transplant consolidation. The receptor source for this set is a male donor with diffuse large B-cell lymphoma.

This chain joins TRBV5-6 and TRBJ2-7, with 8 bases aligning to TRBD1. The CDR3 consists of 15 residues. The V and J ends lost 4 bases and 5 bases, in that order; junction bases with no gene match: 11. Germline V gives CDR1 SGHDT, CDR2 YYEEEE. CDR3 DNA: TGTGCCAGCAGCCTTGACACACAGGGGGTCCACGAGCAGTACTTC. Its translation: CASSLDTQGVHEQYF. The variable domain in full, with the rest retrieved from reference TRBV5-6 and TRBJ2-7, is DAGVTQSPTHLIKTRGQQVTLRCSPKSGHDTVSWYQQALGQGPQFIFQYYEEEERQRGNFPDRFSGHQFPNYSSELNVNALLLGDSALYLCASSLDTQGVHEQYFGPGTRLTVT.

The rearrangement links TRBV14 to TRBJ2-2; D remains ambiguous. CDR1 and CDR2 from the germline V gene are SGHDN and FVKESK. Trimming took 1 base from V and 6 from J, leaving 6 bases between them. CDR3 length equals 13 residues. The CDR3: CASSQVQAGELFF. CDR3 sequence (DNA): TGTGCCAGCAGCCAAGTGCAGGCCGGGGAGCTGTTTTTT.

The chain is built from TRBV5-1 and TRBJ2-5; 9 bases are shared with TRBD1. J gave up 5 bases and V 0 bases, and 2 bases lay outside the gene matches. Germline CDR1 reads SGHRS; CDR2 reads YFSETQ. The length of the CDR3 is 14 residues. The CDR3 sequence: CASSLGGTGETQYF. CDR3 DNA: TGCGCCAGCAGCTTGGGAGGGACAGGGGAGACCCAGTACTTC.

The CDR3 sequence: CASRGTSGGPGTDTQYF. CDR3 nucleotide sequence: TGCGCCAGCAGGGGGACTAGCGGGGGCCCGGGAACAGATACGCAGTATTTT. V gene TRBV10-2 combines with J gene TRBJ2-3, with 14 bases lining up with TRBD2. V lost 6 bases, J lost 3 bases, and 8 bases stayed unmatched. Germline CDR1 is WSHSY and CDR2 is SAAADI. The CDR3 covers 17 residues.

This chain joins TRBV18 and TRBJ1-1; D remains unclear. The V and J ends lost 2 bases and 1 base respectively, with 11 bases between them. Per germline, CDR1 KGHSH and CDR2 LQKENI. This CDR3 is built from 15 residues. The CDR3 sequence is CASSPVVVSNTEAFF. The CDR3 DNA follows: TGTGCCAGCTCACCAGTGGTTGTCTCGAACACTGAAGCTTTCTTT.

The chain combines TRBV5-1 with TRBJ2-7; unclear D gene. This CDR3 is 13 amino acids long. Per the germline V gene, CDR1 is SGHRS and CDR2 is YFSETQ. V was clipped by 1 base and J by 3 bases, with 8 bases between them. CDR3 amino acids: CASSLQLYYEQYF. CDR3 bases: TGCGCCAGCAGCTTGCAACTATACTACGAGCAGTACTTC.